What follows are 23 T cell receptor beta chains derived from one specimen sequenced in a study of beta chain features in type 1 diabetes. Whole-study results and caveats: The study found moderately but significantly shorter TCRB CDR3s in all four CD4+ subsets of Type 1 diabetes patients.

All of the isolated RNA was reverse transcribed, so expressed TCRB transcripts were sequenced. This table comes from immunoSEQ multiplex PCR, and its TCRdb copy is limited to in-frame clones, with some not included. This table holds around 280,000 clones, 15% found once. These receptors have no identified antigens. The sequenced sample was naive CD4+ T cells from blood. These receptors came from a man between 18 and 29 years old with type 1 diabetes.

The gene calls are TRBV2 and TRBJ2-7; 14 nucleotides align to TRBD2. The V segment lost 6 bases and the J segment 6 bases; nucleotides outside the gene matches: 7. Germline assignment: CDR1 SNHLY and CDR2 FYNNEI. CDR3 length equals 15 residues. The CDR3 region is CASRVGLAGVGEQYF. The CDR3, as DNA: TGTGCCAGCAGAGTGGGACTAGCGGGAGTCGGCGAGCAGTACTTC.

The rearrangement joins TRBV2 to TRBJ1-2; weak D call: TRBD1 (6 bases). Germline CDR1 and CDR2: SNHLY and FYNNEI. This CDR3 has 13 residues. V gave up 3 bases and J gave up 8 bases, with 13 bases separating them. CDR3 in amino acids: CASSDDRYRGYTF. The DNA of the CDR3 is TGTGCCAGCAGTGATGACAGGTATCGAGGCTACACCTTC. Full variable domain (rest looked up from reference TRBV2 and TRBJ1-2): EPEVTQTPSHQVTQMGQEVILRCVPISNHLYFYWYRQILGQKVEFLVSFYNNEISEKSEIFDDQFSVERPDGSNFTLKIRSTKLEDSAMYFCASSDDRYRGYTFGSGTRLTVV.

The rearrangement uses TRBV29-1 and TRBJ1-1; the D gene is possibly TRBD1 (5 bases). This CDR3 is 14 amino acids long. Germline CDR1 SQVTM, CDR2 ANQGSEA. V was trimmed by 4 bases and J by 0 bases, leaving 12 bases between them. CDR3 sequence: CSVAGAGMNTEAFF. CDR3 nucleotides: TGCAGCGTTGCTGGGGCGGGGATGAACACTGAAGCTTTCTTT.

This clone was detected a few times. CDR3 in DNA: TGCAGCGTTGGGACACCCCCTAACTATGGCTACACCTTC. It encodes CSVGTPPNYGYTF. This chain links TRBV29-1 with TRBJ1-2; the D gene is possibly TRBD1 (5 bases). V lost 4 bases and J lost 0, with 9 bases in between. Looked up from germline, CDR1 is SQVTM and CDR2 is ANQGSEA. This CDR3 comprises 13 residues.

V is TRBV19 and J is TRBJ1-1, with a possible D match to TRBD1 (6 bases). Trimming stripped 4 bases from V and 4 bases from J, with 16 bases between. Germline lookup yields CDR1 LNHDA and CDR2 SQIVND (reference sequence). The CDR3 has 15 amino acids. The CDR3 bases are TGTGCCAGTAGTACATCACAGGGCCGGGGCACTGAAGCTTTCTTT. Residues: CASSTSQGRGTEAFF. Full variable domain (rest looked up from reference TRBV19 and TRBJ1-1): DGGITQSPKYLFRKEGQNVTLSCEQNLNHDAMYWYRQDPGQGLRLIYYSQIVNDFQKGDIAEGYSVSREKKESFPLTVTSAQKNPTAFYLCASSTSQGRGTEAFFGQGTRLTVV.

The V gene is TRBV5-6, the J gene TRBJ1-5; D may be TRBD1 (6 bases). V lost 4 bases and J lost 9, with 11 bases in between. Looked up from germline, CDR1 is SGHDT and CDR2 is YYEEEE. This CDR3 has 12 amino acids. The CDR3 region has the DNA TGTGCCAGCAGCGTTCAGGGGTGGCCCCAGCATTTT. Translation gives CASSVQGWPQHF.

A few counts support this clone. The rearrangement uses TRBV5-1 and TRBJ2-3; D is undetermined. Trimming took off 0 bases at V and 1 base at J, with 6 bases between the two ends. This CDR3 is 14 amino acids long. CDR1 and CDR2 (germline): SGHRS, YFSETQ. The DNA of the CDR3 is TGCGCCAGCAGCTTGGTACGCGGCACAGATACGCAGTATTTT. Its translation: CASSLVRGTDTQYF.

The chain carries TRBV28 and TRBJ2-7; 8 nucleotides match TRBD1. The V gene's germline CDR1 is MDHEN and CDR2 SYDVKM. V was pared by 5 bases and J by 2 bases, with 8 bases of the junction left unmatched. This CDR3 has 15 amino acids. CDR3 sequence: CASSQSSTGAYEQYF. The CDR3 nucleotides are TGTGCCAGCAGTCAAAGTTCGACAGGGGCCTACGAGCAGTACTTC.

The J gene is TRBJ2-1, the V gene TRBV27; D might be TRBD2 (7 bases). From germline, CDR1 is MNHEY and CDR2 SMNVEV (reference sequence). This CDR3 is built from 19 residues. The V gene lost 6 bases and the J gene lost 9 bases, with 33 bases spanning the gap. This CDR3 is CASRTTGRVGGQGSGEQFF. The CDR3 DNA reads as TGTGCCAGCAGAACTACTGGGAGGGTAGGGGGGCAGGGATCTGGTGAGCAGTTCTTC.

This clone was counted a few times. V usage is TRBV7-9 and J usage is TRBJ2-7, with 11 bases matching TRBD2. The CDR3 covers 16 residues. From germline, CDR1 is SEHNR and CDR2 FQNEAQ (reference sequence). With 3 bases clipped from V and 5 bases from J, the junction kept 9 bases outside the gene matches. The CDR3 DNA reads TGTGCCAGCAGCTTTACTACTAGCGGGAGCGTCCACGAGCAGTACTTC. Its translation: CASSFTTSGSVHEQYF.

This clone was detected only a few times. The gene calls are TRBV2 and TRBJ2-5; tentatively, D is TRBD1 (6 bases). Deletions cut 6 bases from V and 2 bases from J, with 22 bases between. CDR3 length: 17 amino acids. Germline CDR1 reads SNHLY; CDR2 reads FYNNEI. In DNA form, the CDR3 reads TGTGCCAGCAGCGGTCGACAGGCGGCGCATCCACAAGAGACCCAGTACTTC. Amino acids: CASSGRQAAHPQETQYF. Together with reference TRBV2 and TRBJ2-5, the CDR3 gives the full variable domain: EPEVTQTPSHQVTQMGQEVILRCVPISNHLYFYWYRQILGQKVEFLVSFYNNEISEKSEIFDDQFSVERPDGSNFTLKIRSTKLEDSAMYFCASSGRQAAHPQETQYFGPGTRLLVL.

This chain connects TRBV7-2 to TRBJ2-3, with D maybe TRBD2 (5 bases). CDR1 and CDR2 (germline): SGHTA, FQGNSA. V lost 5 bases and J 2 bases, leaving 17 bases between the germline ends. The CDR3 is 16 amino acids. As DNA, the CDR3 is TGTGCCAGCAGCAAACTCGGGGTCTGGTCCACAGATACGCAGTATTTT. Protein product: CASSKLGVWSTDTQYF.

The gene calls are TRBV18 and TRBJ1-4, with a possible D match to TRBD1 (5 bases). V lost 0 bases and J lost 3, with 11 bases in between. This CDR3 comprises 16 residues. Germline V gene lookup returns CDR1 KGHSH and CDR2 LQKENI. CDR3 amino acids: CASSPPGHSSNEKLFF. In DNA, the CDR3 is TGTGCCAGCTCACCACCAGGACATTCCTCTAATGAAAAACTGTTTTTT.

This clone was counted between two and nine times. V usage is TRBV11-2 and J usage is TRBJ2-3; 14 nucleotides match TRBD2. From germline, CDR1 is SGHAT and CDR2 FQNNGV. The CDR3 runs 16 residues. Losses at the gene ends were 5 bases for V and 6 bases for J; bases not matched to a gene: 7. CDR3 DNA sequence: TGTGCCAGCAGCATATGGACTAGCGGGGGGCCTGATACGCAGTATTTT. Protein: CASSIWTSGGPDTQYF.

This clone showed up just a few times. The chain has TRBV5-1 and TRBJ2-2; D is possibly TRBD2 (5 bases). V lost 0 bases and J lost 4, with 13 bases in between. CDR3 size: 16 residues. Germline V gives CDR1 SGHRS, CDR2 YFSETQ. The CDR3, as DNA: TGCGCCAGCAGCTTGGGCCTTTTAGGAGGCACCGGGGAGCTGTTTTTT. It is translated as CASSLGLLGGTGELFF. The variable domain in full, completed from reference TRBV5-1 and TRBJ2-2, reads KAGVTQTPRYLIKTRGQQVTLSCSPISGHRSVSWYQQTPGQGLQFLFEYFSETQRNKGNFPGRFSGRQFSNSRSEMNVSTLELGDSALYLCASSLGLLGGTGELFFGEGSRLTVL.

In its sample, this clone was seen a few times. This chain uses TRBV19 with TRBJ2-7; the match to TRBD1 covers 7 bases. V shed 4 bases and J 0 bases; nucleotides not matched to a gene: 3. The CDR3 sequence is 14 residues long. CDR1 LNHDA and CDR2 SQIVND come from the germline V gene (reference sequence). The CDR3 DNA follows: TGTGCCAGTAGTACTGACAGGGCCTCCTACGAGCAGTACTTC. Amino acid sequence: CASSTDRASYEQYF.

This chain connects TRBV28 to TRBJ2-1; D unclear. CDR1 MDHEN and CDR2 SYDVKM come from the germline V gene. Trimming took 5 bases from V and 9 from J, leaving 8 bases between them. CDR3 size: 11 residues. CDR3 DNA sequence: TGTGCCAGCAGTATCCGGGTTGAGCAGTTCTTC. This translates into CASSIRVEQFF. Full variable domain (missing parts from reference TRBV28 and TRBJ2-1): DVKVTQSSRYLVKRTGEKVFLECVQDMDHENMFWYRQDPGLGLRLIYFSYDVKMKEKGDIPEGYSVSREKKERFSLILESASTNQTSMYLCASSIRVEQFFGPGTRLTVL.

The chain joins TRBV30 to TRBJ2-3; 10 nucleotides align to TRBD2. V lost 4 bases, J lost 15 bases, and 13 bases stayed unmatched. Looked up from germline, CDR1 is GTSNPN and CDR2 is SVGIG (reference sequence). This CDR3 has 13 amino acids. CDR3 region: CAWNGAGGPSSYF. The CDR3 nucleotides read TGTGCCTGGAACGGAGCGGGAGGGCCTTCGTCTTATTTT.

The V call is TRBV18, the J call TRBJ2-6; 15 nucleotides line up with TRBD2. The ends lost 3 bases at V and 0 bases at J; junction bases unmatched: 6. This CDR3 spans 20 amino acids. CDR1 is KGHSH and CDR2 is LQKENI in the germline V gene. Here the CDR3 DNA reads TGTGCCAGCTCACCGGGACTAGCGGGAGGCATTGTCTCTGGGGCCAACGTCCTGACTTTC. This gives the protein CASSPGLAGGIVSGANVLTF.

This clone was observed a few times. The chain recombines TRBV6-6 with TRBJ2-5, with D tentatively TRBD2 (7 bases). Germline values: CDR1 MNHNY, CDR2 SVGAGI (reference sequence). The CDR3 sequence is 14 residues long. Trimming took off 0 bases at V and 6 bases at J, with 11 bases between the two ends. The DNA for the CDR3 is TGTGCCAGCAGTTACTCCGTGGGGGGGCAGACCCAGTACTTC. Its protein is CASSYSVGGQTQYF.

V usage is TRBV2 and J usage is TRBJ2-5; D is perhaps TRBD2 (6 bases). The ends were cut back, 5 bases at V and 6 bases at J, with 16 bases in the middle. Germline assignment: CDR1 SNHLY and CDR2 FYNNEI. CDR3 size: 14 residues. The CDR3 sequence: CASSQASVGQTQYF. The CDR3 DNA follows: TGTGCCAGCAGTCAGGCTAGCGTCGGCCAGACCCAGTACTTC.

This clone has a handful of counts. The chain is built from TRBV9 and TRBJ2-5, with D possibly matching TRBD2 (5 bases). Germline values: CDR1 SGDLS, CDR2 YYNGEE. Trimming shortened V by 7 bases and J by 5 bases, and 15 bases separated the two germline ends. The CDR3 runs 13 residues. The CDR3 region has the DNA TGTGCCAGCCGCCCCGGGGTCTCGGAGACCCAGTACTTC. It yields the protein CASRPGVSETQYF.

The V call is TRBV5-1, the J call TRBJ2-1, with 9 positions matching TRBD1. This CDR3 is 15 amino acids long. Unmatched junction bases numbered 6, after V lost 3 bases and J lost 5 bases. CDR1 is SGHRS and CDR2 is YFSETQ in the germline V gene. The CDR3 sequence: CASSSGQGPHNEQFF. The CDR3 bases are TGCGCCAGCAGCTCTGGACAGGGGCCCCACAATGAGCAGTTCTTC.